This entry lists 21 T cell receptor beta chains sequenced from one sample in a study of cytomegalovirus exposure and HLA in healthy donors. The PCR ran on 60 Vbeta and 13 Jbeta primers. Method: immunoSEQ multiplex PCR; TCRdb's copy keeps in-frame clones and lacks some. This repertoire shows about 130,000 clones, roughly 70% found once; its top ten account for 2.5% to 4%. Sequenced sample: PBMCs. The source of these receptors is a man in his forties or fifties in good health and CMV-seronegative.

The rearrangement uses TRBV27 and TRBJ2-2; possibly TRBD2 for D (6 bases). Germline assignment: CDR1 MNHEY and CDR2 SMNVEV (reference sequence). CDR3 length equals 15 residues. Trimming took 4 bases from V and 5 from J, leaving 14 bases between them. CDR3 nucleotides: TGTGCCAGCAGTTATTCGGGGGTTGGGACCGGGGAGCTGTTTTTT. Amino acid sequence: CASSYSGVGTGELFF.

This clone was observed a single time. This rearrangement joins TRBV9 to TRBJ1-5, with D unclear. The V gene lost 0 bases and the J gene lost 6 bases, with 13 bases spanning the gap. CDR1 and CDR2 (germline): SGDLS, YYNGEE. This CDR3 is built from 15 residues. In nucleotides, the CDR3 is TGTGCCAGCAGCGTAGGAATTGGCGGAAGTCAGCCCCAGCATTTT. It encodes CASSVGIGGSQPQHF. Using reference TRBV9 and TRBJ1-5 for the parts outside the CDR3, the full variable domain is DSGVTQTPKHLITATGQRVTLRCSPRSGDLSVYWYQQSLDQGLQFLIQYYNGEERAKGNILERFSAQQFPDLHSELNLSSLELGDSALYFCASSVGIGGSQPQHFGDGTRLSIL.

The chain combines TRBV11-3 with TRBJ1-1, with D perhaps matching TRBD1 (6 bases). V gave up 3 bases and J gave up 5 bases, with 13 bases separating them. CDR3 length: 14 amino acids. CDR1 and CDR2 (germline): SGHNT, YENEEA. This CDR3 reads CASSFKGRGTEAFF. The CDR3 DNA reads TGTGCCAGCAGCTTTAAGGGAAGGGGGACTGAAGCTTTCTTT. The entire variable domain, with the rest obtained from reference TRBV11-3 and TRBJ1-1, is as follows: EAGVVQSPRYKIIEKKQPVAFWCNPISGHNTLYWYLQNLGQGPELLIRYENEEAVDDSQLPKDRFSAERLKGVDSTLKIQPAELGDSAVYLCASSFKGRGTEAFFGQGTRLTVV.

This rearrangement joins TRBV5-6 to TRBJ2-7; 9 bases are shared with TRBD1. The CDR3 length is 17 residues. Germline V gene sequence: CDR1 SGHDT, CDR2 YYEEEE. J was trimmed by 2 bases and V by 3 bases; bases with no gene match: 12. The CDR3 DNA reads TGTGCCAGCAGCTCAGCCGGGACAGGGATGGTAGCCTACGAGCAGTACTTC. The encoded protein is CASSSAGTGMVAYEQYF. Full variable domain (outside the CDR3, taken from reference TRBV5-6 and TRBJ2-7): DAGVTQSPTHLIKTRGQQVTLRCSPKSGHDTVSWYQQALGQGPQFIFQYYEEEERQRGNFPDRFSGHQFPNYSSELNVNALLLGDSALYLCASSSAGTGMVAYEQYFGPGTRLTVT.

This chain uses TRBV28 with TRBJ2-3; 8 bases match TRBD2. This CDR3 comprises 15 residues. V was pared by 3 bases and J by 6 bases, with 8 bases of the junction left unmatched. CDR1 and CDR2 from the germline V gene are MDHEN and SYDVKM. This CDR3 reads CASSFPGLADDTQYF. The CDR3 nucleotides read TGTGCCAGCAGTTTCCCCGGACTAGCAGACGATACGCAGTATTTT.

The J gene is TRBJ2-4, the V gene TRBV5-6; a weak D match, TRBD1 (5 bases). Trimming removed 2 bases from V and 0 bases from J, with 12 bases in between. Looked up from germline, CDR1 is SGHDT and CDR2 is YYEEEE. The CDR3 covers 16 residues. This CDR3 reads CASSFETGLAKNIQYF. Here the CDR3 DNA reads TGTGCCAGCAGCTTTGAAACAGGCTTAGCCAAAAACATTCAGTACTTC. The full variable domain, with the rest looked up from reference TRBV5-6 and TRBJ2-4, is DAGVTQSPTHLIKTRGQQVTLRCSPKSGHDTVSWYQQALGQGPQFIFQYYEEEERQRGNFPDRFSGHQFPNYSSELNVNALLLGDSALYLCASSFETGLAKNIQYFGAGTRLSVL.

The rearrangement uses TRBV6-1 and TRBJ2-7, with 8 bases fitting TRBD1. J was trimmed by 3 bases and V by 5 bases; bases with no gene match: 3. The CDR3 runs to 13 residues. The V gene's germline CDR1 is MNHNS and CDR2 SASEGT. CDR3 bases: TGTGCCAGCAGTTTTGACAGGGGCTACGAGCAGTACTTC. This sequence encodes CASSFDRGYEQYF.

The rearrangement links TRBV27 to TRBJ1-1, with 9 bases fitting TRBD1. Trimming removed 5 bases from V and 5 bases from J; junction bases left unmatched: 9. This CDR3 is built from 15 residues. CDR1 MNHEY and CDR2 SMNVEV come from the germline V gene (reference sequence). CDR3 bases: TGTGCCAGCAGTACTCACAGGGGGCGTGATACTGAAGCTTTCTTT. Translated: CASSTHRGRDTEAFF.

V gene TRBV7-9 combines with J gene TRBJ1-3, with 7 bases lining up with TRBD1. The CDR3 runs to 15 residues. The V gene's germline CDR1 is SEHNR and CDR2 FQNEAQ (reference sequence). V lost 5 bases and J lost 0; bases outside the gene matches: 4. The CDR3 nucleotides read TGTGCCAGCAGCACGGACAGGAGCTCTGGAAACACCATATATTTT. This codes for CASSTDRSSGNTIYF.

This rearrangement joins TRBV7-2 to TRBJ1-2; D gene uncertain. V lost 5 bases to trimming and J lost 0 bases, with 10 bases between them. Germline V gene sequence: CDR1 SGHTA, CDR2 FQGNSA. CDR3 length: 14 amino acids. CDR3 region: CASSPRQTNYGYTF. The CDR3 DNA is TGTGCCAGCAGCCCCCGACAAACTAACTATGGCTACACCTTC.

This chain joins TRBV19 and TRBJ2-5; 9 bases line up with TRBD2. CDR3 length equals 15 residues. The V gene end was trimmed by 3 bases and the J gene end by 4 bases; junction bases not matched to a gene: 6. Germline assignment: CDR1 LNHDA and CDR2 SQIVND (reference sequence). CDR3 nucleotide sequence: TGTGCCAGTAGTATCGCGGGAGGGCCGGGAGAGACCCAGTACTTC. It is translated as CASSIAGGPGETQYF.

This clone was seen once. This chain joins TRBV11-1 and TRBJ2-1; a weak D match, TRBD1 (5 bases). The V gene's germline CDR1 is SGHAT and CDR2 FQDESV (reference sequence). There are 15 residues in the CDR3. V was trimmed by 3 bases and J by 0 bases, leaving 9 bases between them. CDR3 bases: TGTGCCAGCAGCTTGGGGCAGGTCTCCTACAATGAGCAGTTCTTC. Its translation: CASSLGQVSYNEQFF.

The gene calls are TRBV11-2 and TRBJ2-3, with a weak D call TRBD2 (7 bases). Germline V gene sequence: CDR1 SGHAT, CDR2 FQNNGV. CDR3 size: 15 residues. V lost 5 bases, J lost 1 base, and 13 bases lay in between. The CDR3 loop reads CASSGGGVRTDTQYF. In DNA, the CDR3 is TGTGCCAGCAGCGGAGGGGGGGTTCGCACAGATACGCAGTATTTT.

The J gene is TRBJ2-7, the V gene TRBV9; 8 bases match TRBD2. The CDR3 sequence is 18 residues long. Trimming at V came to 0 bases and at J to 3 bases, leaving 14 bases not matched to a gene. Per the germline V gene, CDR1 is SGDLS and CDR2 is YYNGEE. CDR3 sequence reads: CASSVGTLTGTRSYEQYF. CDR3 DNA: TGTGCCAGCAGCGTAGGCACATTAACCGGGACTAGGAGCTACGAGCAGTACTTC.

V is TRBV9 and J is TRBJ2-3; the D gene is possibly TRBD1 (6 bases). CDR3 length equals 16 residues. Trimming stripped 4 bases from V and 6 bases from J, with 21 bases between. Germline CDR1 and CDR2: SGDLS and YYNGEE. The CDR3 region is CASSRKREGVEDTQYF. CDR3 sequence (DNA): TGTGCCAGCAGCCGAAAACGCGAGGGGGTCGAGGATACGCAGTATTTT.

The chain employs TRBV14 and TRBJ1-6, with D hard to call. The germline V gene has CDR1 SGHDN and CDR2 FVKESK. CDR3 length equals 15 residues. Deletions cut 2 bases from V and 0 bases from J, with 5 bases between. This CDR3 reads CASSQFLSYNSPLHF. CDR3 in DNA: TGTGCCAGCAGCCAATTTCTCTCCTATAATTCACCCCTCCACTTT.

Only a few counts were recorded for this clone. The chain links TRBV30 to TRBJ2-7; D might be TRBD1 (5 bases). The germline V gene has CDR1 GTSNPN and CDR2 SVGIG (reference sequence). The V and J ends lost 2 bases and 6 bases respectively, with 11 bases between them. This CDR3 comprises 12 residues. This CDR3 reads CAWSTPGPEQYF. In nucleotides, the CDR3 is TGTGCCTGGAGTACCCCAGGGCCCGAGCAGTACTTC.

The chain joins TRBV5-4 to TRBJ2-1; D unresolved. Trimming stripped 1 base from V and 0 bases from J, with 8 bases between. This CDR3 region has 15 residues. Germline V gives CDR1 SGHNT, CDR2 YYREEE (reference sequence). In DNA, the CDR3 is TGTGCCAGCAGCTTGAACTCTAACTCCTACAATGAGCAGTTCTTC. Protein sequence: CASSLNSNSYNEQFF. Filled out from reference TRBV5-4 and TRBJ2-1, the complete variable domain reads ETGVTQSPTHLIKTRGQQVTLRCSSQSGHNTVSWYQQALGQGPQFIFQYYREEENGRGNFPPRFSGLQFPNYSSELNVNALELDDSALYLCASSLNSNSYNEQFFGPGTRLTVL.

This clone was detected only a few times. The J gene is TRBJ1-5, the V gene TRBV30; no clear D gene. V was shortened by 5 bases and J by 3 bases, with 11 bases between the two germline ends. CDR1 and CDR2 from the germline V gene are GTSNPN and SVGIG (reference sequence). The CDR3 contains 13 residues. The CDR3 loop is CAWARSHNQPQHF. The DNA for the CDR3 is TGTGCCTGGGCAAGGAGCCACAATCAGCCCCAGCATTTT.

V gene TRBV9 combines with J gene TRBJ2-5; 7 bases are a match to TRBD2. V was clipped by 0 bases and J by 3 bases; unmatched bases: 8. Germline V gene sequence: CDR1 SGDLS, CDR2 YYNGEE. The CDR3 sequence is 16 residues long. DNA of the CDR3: TGTGCCAGCAGCGTAGGCGGCGGGAGAGGAAAAGAGACCCAGTACTTC. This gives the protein CASSVGGGRGKETQYF.

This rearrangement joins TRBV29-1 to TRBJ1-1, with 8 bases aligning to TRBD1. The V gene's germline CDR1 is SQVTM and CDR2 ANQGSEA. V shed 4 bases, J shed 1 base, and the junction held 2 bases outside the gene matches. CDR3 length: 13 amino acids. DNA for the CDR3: TGCAGCGTTGCGGGACAGGCGAACACTGAAGCTTTCTTT. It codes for CSVAGQANTEAFF.